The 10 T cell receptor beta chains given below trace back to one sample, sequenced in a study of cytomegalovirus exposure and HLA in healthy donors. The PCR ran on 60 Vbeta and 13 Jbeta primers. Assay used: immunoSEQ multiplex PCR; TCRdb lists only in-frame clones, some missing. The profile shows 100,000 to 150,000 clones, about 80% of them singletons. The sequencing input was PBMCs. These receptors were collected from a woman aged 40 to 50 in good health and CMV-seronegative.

CDR3: CASGNQYRGNTEAFF. The CDR3 DNA reads as TGTGCCAGCGGAAACCAGTATAGGGGGAACACTGAAGCTTTCTTT. This chain links TRBV27 with TRBJ1-1; a weak D match, TRBD1 (5 bases). V was clipped by 8 bases and J by 1 base, with 17 bases between them. The CDR3 sequence is 15 residues long. In germline, CDR1 is MNHEY, CDR2 SMNVEV (reference sequence).

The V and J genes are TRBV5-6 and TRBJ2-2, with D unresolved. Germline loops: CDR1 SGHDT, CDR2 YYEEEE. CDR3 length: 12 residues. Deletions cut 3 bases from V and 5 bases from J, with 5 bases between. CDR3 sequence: CASSYYTGELFF. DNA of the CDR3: TGTGCCAGCAGCTATTATACCGGGGAGCTGTTTTTT.

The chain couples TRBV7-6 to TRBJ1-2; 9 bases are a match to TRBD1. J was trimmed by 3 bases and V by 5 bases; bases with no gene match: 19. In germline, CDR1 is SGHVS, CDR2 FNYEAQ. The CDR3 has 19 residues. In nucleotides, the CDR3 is TGTGCCAGCAGCCCCAACCACCGGGGACAGGGAGGGTTTGACTATGGCTACACCTTC. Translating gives CASSPNHRGQGGFDYGYTF.

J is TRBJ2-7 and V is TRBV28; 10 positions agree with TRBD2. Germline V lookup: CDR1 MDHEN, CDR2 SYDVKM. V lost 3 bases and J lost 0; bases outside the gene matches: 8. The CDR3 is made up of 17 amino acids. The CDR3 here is CASSLGLAGATSYEQYF. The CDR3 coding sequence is TGTGCCAGCAGTTTGGGGCTAGCGGGAGCTACCTCCTACGAGCAGTACTTC.

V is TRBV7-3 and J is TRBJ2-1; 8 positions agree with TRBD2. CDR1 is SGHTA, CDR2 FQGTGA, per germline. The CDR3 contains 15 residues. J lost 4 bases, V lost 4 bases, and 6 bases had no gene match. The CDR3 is CASSSGGPPYNEQFF. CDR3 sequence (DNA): TGTGCCAGCAGCTCGGGAGGGCCCCCATACAATGAGCAGTTCTTC.

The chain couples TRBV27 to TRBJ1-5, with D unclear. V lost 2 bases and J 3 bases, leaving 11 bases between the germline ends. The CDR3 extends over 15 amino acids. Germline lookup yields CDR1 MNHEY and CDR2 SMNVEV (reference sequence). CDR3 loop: CASSLVWSSNQPQHF. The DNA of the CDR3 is TGTGCCAGCAGTTTAGTTTGGAGCTCCAATCAGCCCCAGCATTTT.

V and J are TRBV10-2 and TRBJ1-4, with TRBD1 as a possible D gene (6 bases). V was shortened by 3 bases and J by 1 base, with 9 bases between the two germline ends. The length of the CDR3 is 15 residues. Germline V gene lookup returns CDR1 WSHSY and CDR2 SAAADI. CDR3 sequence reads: CASSDPGETNEKLFF. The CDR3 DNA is TGCGCCAGCAGTGACCCAGGGGAAACTAATGAAAAACTGTTTTTT.

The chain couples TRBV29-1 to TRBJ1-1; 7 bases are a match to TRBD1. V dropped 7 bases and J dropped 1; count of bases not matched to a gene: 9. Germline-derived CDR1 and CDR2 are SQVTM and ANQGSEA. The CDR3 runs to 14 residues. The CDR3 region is CSGHRGRQNTEAFF. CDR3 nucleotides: TGCAGCGGACACAGGGGCAGACAGAACACTGAAGCTTTCTTT.

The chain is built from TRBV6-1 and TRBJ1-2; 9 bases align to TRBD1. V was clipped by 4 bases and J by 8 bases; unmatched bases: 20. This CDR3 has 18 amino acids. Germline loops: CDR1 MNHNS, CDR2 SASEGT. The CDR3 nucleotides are TGTGCCAGCAGTGCTTCCCCGACAGGGGGTTACCCAAGGGGAGGCTACACCTTC. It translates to CASSASPTGGYPRGGYTF.

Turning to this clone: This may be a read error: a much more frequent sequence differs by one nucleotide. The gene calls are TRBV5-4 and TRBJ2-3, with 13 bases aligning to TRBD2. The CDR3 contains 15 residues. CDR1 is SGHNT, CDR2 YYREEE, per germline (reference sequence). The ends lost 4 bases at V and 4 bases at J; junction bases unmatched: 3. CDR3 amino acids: CASSPTSGGADTQYF. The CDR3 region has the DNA TGTGCCAGCAGCCCAACTAGCGGGGGGGCAGATACGCAGTATTTT.